This T cell receptor beta chain was recovered during a study of CD8+ T cells in alopecia areata. Sequencing relied on a cDNA template that was reverse transcribed from extracted RNA. Profiling relied on immunoSEQ multiplex PCR, and the TCRdb table lists in-frame clones only, not all of them. The sample consists of about 150,000 clones, roughly 58% of them appearing once. This CDR3 has 14 residues. The germline gives CDR1 MNHEY, CDR2 SMNVEV (reference sequence). V lost 6 bases, J lost 8 bases, and 4 bases stayed unmatched. The chain links TRBV27 to TRBJ2-1; TRBD2 matches 13 bases. This TCR came from a human donor in good health. Sequencing input: CD8+ T cells sorted from blood. CDR3 nucleotides: TGTGCCAGCAGGGGACTAGCGGGACTAGATGAGCAGTTCTTC. Translating gives CASRGLAGLDEQFF.